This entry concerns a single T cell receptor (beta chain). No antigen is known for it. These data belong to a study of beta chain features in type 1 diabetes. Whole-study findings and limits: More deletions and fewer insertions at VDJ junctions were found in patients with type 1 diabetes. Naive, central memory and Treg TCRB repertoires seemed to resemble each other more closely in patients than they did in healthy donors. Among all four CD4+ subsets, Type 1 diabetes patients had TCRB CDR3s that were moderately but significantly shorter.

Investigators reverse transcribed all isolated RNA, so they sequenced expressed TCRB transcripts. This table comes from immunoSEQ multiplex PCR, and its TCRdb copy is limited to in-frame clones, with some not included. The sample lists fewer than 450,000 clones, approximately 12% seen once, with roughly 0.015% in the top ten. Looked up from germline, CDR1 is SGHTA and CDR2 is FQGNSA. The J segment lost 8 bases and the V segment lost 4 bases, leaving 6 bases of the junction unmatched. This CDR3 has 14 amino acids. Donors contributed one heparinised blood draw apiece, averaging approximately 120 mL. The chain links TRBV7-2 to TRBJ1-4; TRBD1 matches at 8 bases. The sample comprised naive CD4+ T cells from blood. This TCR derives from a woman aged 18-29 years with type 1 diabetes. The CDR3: CASSSQGAGEKLFF. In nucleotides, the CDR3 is TGTGCCAGCAGCTCCCAGGGGGCAGGGGAAAAACTGTTTTTT.